Reported below is one T cell receptor beta chain. Its target is not known. Naive CD8 populations comprised CD45RO-negative cells positively selected for CCR7, excluding terminally differentiated effector memory CD45RA+ cells. Donors included only healthy HIV-negative adults lacking recent acute infections or vaccinations. The V gene end was trimmed by 0 bases and the J gene end by 5 bases; junction bases not matched to a gene: 3. Germline loops: CDR1 SNHLY, CDR2 FYNNEI. This CDR3 has 16 amino acids. The record originates from a study of shared clonotypes between healthy human individuals. Study results and limitations: In the sorted subsets, rarefaction showed sequencing was incomplete despite large depth.

Study processing details: ImmunoSEQ output lacked quality scores and full-length reads, limiting matched filtering. Clones were read by immunoSEQ multiplex PCR, and TCRdb kept only the in-frame ones, dropping some. D and trimming were read from the DNA, whereas the V and J calls and clone size are those reported in that table. Of 2 million to 2.5 million clones in the sample, over 85% were seen once. The receptor comes from a young man in good health. The chain couples TRBV2 to TRBJ2-5, with 13 bases aligning to TRBD2. The sample comprised naive CD8+ T cells sorted from blood. DNA for the CDR3: TGTGCCAGCAGTGAAGCGTTACTAGCGGGGGGGGAGACCCAGTACTTC. Translated: CASSEALLAGGETQYF.